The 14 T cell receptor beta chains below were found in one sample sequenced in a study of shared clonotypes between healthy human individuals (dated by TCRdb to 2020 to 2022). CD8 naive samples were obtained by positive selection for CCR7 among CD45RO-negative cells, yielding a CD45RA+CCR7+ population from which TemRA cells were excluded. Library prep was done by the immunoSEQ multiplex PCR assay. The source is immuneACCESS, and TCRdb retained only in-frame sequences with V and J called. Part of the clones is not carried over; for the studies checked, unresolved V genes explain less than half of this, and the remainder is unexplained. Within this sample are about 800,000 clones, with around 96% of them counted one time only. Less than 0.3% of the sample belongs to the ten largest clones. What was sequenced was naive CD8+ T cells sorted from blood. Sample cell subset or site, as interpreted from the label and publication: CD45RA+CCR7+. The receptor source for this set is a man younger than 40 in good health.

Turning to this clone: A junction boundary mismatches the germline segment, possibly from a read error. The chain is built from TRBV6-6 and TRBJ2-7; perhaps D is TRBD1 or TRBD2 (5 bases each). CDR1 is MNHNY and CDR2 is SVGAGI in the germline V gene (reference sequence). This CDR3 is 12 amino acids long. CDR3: CASSRDRYEQYF. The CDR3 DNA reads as TGTGCCAGCAGTAGGGACCGTTACGAGCAGTATTTC.

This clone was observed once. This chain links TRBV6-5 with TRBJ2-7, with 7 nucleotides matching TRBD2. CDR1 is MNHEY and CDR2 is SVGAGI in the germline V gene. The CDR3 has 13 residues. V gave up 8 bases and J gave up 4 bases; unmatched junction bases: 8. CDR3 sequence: CASSPGLGYEQYF. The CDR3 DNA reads TGTGCCAGCTCACCCGGACTAGGTTACGAGCAGTACTTC.

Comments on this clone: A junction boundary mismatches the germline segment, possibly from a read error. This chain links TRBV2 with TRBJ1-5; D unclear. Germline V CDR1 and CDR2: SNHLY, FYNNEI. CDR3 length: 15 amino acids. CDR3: CASSEGGSSNQPQHF. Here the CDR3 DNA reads TGTGCCAGCAGCGAAGGCGGGAGTAGCAATCAGCCCCAGCATTTT. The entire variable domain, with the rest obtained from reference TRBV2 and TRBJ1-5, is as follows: EPEVTQTPSHQVTQMGQEVILRCVPISNHLYFYWYRQILGQKVEFLVSFYNNEISEKSEIFDDQFSVERPDGSNFTLKIRSTKLEDSAMYFCASSEGGSSNQPQHFGDGTRLSIL.

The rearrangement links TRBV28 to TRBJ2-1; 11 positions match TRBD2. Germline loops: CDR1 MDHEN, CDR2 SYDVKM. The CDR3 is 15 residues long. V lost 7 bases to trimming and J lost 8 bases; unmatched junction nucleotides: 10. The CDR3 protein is CASKLAGGPYDEQFF. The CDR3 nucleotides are TGTGCCAGCAAGTTAGCGGGAGGGCCTTACGATGAGCAGTTCTTC.

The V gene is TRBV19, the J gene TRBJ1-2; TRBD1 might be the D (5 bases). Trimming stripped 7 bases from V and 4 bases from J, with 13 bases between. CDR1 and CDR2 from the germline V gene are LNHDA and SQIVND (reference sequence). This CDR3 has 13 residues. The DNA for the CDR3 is TGTGCCAGTACCCCGACAGAGACCTATGGCTACACCTTC. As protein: CASTPTETYGYTF.

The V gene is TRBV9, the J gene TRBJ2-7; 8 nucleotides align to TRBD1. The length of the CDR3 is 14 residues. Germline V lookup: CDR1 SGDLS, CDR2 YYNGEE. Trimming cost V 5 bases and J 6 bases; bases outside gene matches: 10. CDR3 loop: CASSRNDRGAEQYF. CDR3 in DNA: TGTGCCAGCAGTCGAAATGACAGGGGTGCCGAGCAGTACTTC.

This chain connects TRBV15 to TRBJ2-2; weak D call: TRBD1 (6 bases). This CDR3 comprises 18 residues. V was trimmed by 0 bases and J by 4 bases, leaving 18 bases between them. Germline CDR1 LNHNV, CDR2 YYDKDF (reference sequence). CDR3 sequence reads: CATSRDRRGGLGTGELFF. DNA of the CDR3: TGTGCCACCAGCAGAGATCGAAGAGGGGGTTTAGGCACCGGGGAGCTGTTTTTT. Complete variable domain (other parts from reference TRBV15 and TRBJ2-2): DAMVIQNPRYQVTQFGKPVTLSCSQTLNHNVMYWYQQKSSQAPKLLFHYYDKDFNNEADTPDNFQSRRPNTSFCFLDIRSPGLGDTAMYLCATSRDRRGGLGTGELFFGEGSRLTVL.

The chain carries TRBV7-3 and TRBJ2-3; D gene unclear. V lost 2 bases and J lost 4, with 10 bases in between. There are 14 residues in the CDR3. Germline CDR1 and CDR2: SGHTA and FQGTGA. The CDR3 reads CASSLYGSPDTQYF. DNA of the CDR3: TGTGCCAGCAGCTTATACGGGTCCCCAGATACGCAGTATTTT.

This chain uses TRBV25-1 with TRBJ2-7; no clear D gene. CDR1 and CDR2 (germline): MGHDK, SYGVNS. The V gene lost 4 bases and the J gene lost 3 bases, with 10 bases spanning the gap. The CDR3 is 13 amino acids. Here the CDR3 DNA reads TGTGCCAGCAGTGGTGCTTCTCACTACGAGCAGTACTTC. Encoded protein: CASSGASHYEQYF.

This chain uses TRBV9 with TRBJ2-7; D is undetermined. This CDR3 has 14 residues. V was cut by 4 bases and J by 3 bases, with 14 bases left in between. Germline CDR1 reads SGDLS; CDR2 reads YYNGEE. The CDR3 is CASSPDTYLYEQYF. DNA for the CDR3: TGTGCCAGCAGCCCAGACACTTACCTCTACGAGCAGTACTTC.

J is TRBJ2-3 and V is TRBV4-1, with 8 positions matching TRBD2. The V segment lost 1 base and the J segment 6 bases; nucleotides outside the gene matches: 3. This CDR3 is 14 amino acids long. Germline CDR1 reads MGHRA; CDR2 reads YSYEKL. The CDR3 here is CASSQVGGRDTQYF. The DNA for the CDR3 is TGCGCCAGCAGCCAAGTCGGCGGGAGGGATACGCAGTATTTT.

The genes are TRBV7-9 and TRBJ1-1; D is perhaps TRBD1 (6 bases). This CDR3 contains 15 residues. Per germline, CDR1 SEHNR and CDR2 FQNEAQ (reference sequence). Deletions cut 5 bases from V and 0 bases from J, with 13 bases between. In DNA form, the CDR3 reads TGTGCCAGCAGCGGGGGGCCCGCTCTGAACACTGAAGCTTTCTTT. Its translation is CASSGGPALNTEAFF.

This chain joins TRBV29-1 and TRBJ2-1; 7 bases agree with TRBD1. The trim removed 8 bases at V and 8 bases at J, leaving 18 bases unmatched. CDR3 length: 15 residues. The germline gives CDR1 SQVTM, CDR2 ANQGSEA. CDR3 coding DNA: TGCAGCCCATGGCCCCTTGACAGGGCGGAGGATGAGCAGTTCTTC. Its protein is CSPWPLDRAEDEQFF.

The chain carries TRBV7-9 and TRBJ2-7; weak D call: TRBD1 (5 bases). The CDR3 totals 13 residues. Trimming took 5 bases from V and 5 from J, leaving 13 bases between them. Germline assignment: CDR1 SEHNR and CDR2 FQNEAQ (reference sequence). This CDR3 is CASSHGAENEQYF. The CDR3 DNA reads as TGTGCCAGCAGCCATGGGGCGGAGAACGAGCAGTACTTC.